This T cell receptor (beta chain) was found in a study of blood T cell repertoires in COVID-19. Only in-frame clones appear in the TCRdb table, and some are missing; sequencing was by immunoSEQ multiplex PCR. The sample has 95,000 to 130,000 clones, roughly four fifths seen once. This CDR3 is built from 14 residues. Germline loops: CDR1 LGHNA, CDR2 YNFKEQ. Trimming removed 8 bases from V and 7 bases from J; junction bases left unmatched: 13. V usage is TRBV4-2 and J usage is TRBJ1-2, with 7 bases fitting TRBD1. The TCR comes from a man aged 65-85 years with active or convalescent COVID-19. The sequenced material came from peripheral blood. CDR3 amino acids: CASATTGELSGYTF. CDR3 sequence (DNA): TGTGCCAGCGCTACTACAGGGGAACTGAGTGGCTACACCTTC.